The present entry profiles one T cell receptor (beta chain) with its context. The data are from a study of blood T cell repertoires in COVID-19. Overall study context: COVID-19 samples collected from the United States, Italy and Spain covered acute and convalescent phases.

The V gene's germline CDR1 is GTSNPN and CDR2 SVGIG (reference sequence). The germline V and J ends were trimmed by 0 bases and 5 bases, with 7 bases remaining between them. This CDR3 contains 12 residues. Produced via immunoSEQ multiplex PCR; TCRdb's table is partial and in-frame only. The sample holds under 90,000 clones, about three quarters seen once. This receptor was taken from a man aged 45-65 years with active or convalescent COVID-19. This rearrangement joins TRBV30 to TRBJ1-2; no clear D gene. Source material: peripheral blood. The CDR3 protein is CAWSVGIYGYTF. Written as DNA, the CDR3 is TGTGCCTGGAGTGTCGGGATTTATGGCTACACCTTC.